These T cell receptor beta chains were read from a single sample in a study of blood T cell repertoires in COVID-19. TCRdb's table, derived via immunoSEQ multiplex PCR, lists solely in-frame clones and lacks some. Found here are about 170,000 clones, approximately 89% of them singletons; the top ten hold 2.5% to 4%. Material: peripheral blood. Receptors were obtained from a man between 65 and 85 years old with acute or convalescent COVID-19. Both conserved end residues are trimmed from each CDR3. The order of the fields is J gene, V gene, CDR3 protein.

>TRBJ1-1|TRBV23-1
ASSQCRPPRWHRDF
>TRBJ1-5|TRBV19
ASSNHVSTAYSNQPQH
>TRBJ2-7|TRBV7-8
ASSLVRVPYEQY
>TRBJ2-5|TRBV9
ASSVDPGQGEETQY
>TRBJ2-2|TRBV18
ASSVQILGTGELF
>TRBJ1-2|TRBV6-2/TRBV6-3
ASSYPEDRGNYGYT
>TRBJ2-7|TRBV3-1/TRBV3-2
ASSQDLAGREQY
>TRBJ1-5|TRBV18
ASSGTNNQPQH
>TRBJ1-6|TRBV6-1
ASSEVSNSPLH
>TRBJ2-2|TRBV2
ASSEQRRGTGELF
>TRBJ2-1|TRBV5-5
ASSYGLSLNSYNEQF
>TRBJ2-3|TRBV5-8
ASSNRDRGTDTQY
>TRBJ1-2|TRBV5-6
ASSSPGTGTLDGYT
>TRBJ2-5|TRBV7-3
ASSYGPEETQY
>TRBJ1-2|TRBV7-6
ASSLVAGSDSYGYT
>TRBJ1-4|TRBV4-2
ASSQVAQGVNEKLF
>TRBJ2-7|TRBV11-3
ASSFSGCLYEQY
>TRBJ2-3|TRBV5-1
ASSLGGDTQY
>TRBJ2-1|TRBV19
ASSMRNEQF
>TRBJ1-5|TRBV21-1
ASSPGTGRQPQH
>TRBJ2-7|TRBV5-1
ASSTVAGANYEQY
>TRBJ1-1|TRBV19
ASSNRVANTEAF
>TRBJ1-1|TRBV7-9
ASSLTGYTEAF
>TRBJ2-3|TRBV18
ASSLLLAETDTQY
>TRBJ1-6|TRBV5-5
ASSSGTGYNSPLH
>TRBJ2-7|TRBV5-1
ASRFGQQTYEQY
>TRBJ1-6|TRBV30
AWTSPEGQYSPLH
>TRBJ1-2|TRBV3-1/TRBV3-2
ASSSDRWWYGYT
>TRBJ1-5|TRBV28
ASNGSPGPQPQH
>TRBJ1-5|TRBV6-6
ASSYEQGAYQPQH
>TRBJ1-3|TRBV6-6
ASSRDTNSGNTIY
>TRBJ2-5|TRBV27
ASSLSPTGKGTQY
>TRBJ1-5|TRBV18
ASSPPGGANQPQH
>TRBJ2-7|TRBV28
ASTSGMWEPYEQY
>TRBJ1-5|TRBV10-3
AISESAPGPQH
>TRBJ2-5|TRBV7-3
ASSRGVQETQY
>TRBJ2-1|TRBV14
ASSLKRTVENEQF
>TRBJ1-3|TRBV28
ASTFSTGQPSGNTIY
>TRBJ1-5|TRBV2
ASSESLARQPQH
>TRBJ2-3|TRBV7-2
ASSLRKRGGRVDTQY
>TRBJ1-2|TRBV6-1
ASRYGTENYGYT
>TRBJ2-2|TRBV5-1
ASRLSGLNTGELF
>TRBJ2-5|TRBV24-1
ATSDLGDSQETQY
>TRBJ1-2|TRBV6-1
ASSEDPKGYGYT
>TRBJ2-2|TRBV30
AWSVWLAGYTGELF
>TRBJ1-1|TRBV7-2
ASSTAGWNAEAF
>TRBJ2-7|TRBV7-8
ASSHPGTGSYEQY
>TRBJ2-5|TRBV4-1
ASSQNLGLETQY
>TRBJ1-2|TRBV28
ASSPTDRGKSGYT
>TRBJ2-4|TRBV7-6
ASSHPGQQY
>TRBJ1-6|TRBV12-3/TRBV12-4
ASTLTGGSPLH
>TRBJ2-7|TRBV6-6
ASSYETLAYEQY
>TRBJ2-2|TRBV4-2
ASSQRQGGTGELF